This T cell receptor (beta chain) was obtained from a study of blood T cell repertoires in COVID-19 (dated by TCRdb to 2018 to 2021). Notes on the research overall: Collaborator samples came from the United States, Italy and Spain and covered acute and convalescent phases of COVID-19. Subjects who had been exposed to COVID-19, were actively infected with it, or had recovered from it provided the deeply sampled blood TCRbeta repertoires that made up the dataset. Sample metadata almost always included a de-identified subject ID, COVID-19 status, age in years and sex. The prospective study material was composed of cDNA or gDNA derived from T cells, B-cell-depleted T cells, or PBMCs. The samples were drawn from two sources: the first 160 participants of the ongoing ImmuneRACE study, and about 1,300 subjects contributed by 6 global collaborators. Where available, HLA class I and class II types were taken from metadata supplied by the sample provider and were not determined by assay-based typing. A freely available public database, intended as a resource for researchers studying the immune response to SARS-CoV-2, is where the repertoires were released.

The germline V gene provides CDR1 MGHRA and CDR2 YSYEKL. The CDR3 has 12 amino acids, counting the end cysteine and phenylalanine. The only DNA kept is the CDR3, 36 bases in frame from the first base. Trimming takes 3 bases from V and 7 bases from J, and the germline ends sit 9 bases apart. TCRbeta CDR3 regions were amplified from genomic DNA using the immunoSEQ Assay, a bias-controlled multiplex PCR. The authors' analysis ran thus. Within the assay, amplification of reference gene primers was used to estimate how many nucleated cells each sample contained. To quantify the absolute abundance of each unique TCRbeta CDR3 rearrangement, sequence reads were collapsed and filtered. For each sample, productive Simpson clonality was calculated as the square root of Simpson's diversity index over productive rearrangements. TCRdb carries this immuneACCESS record with in-frame sequences only. Its versions omit some clonotypes, under half of them owing to an unresolved V gene in the studies checked, with the rest unexplained. The DNA gave D and trimming, while V, J and clone size come from that table. This sample gives under 250,000 clones in total; approximately 84% of them show up just once. 1.5% to 2% of the sample rests with the top ten.

In the prospective study, participants were about 18 to 100 years old, resided in around 25 geographic areas of the United States, and were enrolled through a virtual design. To assign participants to cohorts, the prospective study relied on clinical history that participants themselves reported in a screening survey and a study questionnaire. Recovered participants in ImmuneRACE Cohort 3 were defined as having two consecutive negative NP/OP PCR tests, clearance from a healthcare professional, or resolution of symptoms. In the prospective study, whole blood, serum and a nasopharyngeal or oropharyngeal swab were collected from each participant by mobile phlebotomists. Over a roughly 2-month period, participants in the prospective study had the option of providing additional blood draws and questionnaires. Before DNA extraction, prospective study blood samples were shipped either frozen or at room temperature.

On the study overall, not on this receptor specifically: Clinical and demographic metadata were provided uncurated, with the amount varying by source and participant.

Of note for this clone: Its antigen remains unidentified. Base qualities were left out, and no much larger clone turns up one base away.

Sequences were obtained from PBMCs or T cells enriched from blood (not recorded which). The rearrangement combines TRBV4-1 with TRBJ1-2, with a weak D call of TRBD1 (6 bases match). The sequence was collected from a man aged 40-49 years who had recovered from COVID-19. The nucleotide sequence reads TGCGCCAGCAGCCAGGGGGCGAGTGGCTACACCTTC. Protein translation: CASSQGASGYTF.